Given below is one TCR beta chain in context. This sample is drawn from a study of blood T cell repertoires in COVID-19. TCRdb keeps only in-frame clones here, not all; method: immunoSEQ multiplex PCR. The table has some 170,000 clones, 75% to 85% seen once. Germline CDR1 and CDR2: ENHRY and SYGVKD. The junction had 5 bases not matched to a gene; V was cut back by 2 bases and J by 3 bases. This CDR3 comprises 15 residues. This sequence joins TRBV10-3 and TRBJ2-7; 9 bases fit TRBD1. Sequencing was carried out using peripheral blood. This sequence was found in a human donor in a cohort sampled during active COVID-19. The CDR3 region has the DNA TGTGCCATCAGTGAGCCGGGACAGGGTCACTACGAGCAGTACTTC. This sequence encodes CAISEPGQGHYEQYF.